This TCR beta chain came from a study of cytomegalovirus exposure and HLA in healthy donors. Study context: Out of several hundred genotyped donors, about 80% belonged to the Caucasian-associated ancestry cluster.

Trimming pared 0 bases from V and 11 bases from J, leaving 19 bases between. This CDR3 contains 14 residues. From germline, CDR1 is GTSNPN and CDR2 SVGIG (reference sequence). About this clone itself: The antigen is unknown.

The PCR contained 60 Vbeta and 13 Jbeta primers. Sequenced by immunoSEQ multiplex PCR; TCRdb stores in-frame clones only, minus some. This repertoire shows around 90,000 clones, approximately 68% found once; its top ten account for roughly 21%. Study-wide findings and caveats: The productive fraction for most TCR beta V segments was about 87% or about 30% in an earlier analysis. There was a cluster of highly shared sequence variants that was likely a sequencing artifact.

The TCR sequence derives from a woman between 50 and 59 years old in good health and CMV-seropositive. This sequence joins TRBV30 and TRBJ2-5; tentative D call: TRBD1 (6 bases). The material sequenced was PBMCs. DNA for the CDR3: TGTGCCTGGAGTGTGAGGGGGTACCTACTTGAGCAGTACTTC. It yields the protein CAWSVRGYLLEQYF.